What follows are 26 T cell receptor beta chains derived from one specimen sequenced in a study of long-term antiretroviral therapy in people with HIV (dated by TCRdb to between 2022 and 2023). The immunoSEQ hsTCRB v3.0 assay was used at survey level resolution to sequence the TRB variable region. The table comes from immuneACCESS by way of TCRdb, which keeps in-frame sequences with V and J called. Part of the clones is missing from these tables; in studies checked, under half for an unresolved V gene and the rest for unknown reasons. The table for this sample lists approximately 21,000 clones; over 75% of them were counted only once. About 7.2% of the sample is in the top ten clones. The specimen was unsorted PBMCs, collected 1.5 years after starting antiretroviral therapy. Every receptor here comes from a man aged 25 to 40 with HIV.

This clone was observed a few times. The gene calls are TRBV5-1 and TRBJ2-3, with no clear D. Germline loops: CDR1 SGHRS, CDR2 YFSETQ. Trimming took 1 base from V and 0 from J, leaving 3 bases between them. The CDR3 totals 13 residues. CDR3 region: CASSLRSTDTQYF. The CDR3 DNA reads TGCGCCAGCAGCTTGAGGAGCACAGATACGCAGTATTTT.

This clone has a handful of counts. The V call is TRBV4-3, the J call TRBJ1-6; perhaps TRBD1 as D (6 bases). CDR3 length: 18 residues. V was clipped by 0 bases and J by 13 bases, with 25 bases between them. CDR1 is LGHNA and CDR2 is YSLEER in the germline V gene. CDR3 amino acids: CASSQDLLGGSSFPPLHF. The CDR3 region has the DNA TGCGCCAGCAGCCAAGACCTCCTCGGGGGCTCCTCTTTTCCGCCCCTCCACTTT.

The chain couples TRBV5-1 to TRBJ2-3, with no clear D. From germline, CDR1 is SGHRS and CDR2 YFSETQ. Between the trimmed V and J ends, which lost 0 bases and 4 bases, there was a span of 18 bases. This CDR3 has 17 residues. The CDR3: CASSLVVAPFAPDTQYF. The DNA of the CDR3 is TGCGCCAGCAGCTTGGTGGTAGCACCCTTCGCCCCAGATACGCAGTATTTT. The complete variable domain, with remaining parts taken from reference TRBV5-1 and TRBJ2-3, reads KAGVTQTPRYLIKTRGQQVTLSCSPISGHRSVSWYQQTPGQGLQFLFEYFSETQRNKGNFPGRFSGRQFSNSRSEMNVSTLELGDSALYLCASSLVVAPFAPDTQYFGPGTRLTVL.

The CDR3 reads CASSLGGQGDEQYF. The CDR3 nucleotides are TGTGCCAGCAGTTTAGGCGGACAGGGCGACGAGCAGTACTTC. The rearrangement joins TRBV28 to TRBJ2-7, with 8 bases identical to TRBD1. The V segment lost 2 bases and the J segment 5 bases; nucleotides outside the gene matches: 5. Germline-derived CDR1 and CDR2 are MDHEN and SYDVKM. The CDR3 has 14 amino acids.

The chain couples TRBV30 to TRBJ1-2; D is unclear. This CDR3 contains 13 residues. Trimming pared 5 bases from V and 6 bases from J, leaving 16 bases between. The germline gives CDR1 GTSNPN, CDR2 SVGIG (reference sequence). CDR3 sequence: CAWREVGLDGYTF. DNA for the CDR3: TGTGCCTGGCGGGAGGTCGGGCTCGATGGCTACACCTTC.

The chain combines TRBV30 with TRBJ2-1; D is unresolved. The V end lost 0 bases, the J end lost 6 bases, and 6 bases lay between the germline ends. Germline CDR1 is GTSNPN and CDR2 is SVGIG (reference sequence). This CDR3 comprises 12 residues. The CDR3 loop is CAWSVLGNEQFF. The CDR3 region has the DNA TGTGCCTGGAGTGTACTGGGCAATGAGCAGTTCTTC.

In this sample, this clone is medium-sized. The chain uses TRBV28 and TRBJ1-5; TRBD1 matches at 7 bases. The CDR3 covers 14 residues. The V segment lost 3 bases and the J segment 4 bases; nucleotides outside the gene matches: 3. Germline V CDR1 and CDR2: MDHEN, SYDVKM. CDR3 in DNA: TGTGCCAGCAGTTTCTCGACAGGGAATCAGCCCCAGCATTTT. Encoded protein: CASSFSTGNQPQHF.

The chain carries TRBV13 and TRBJ1-1, with D unclear. V dropped 0 bases and J dropped 7 bases, with 9 bases sitting between them. CDR3 length: 13 residues. Per the germline V gene, CDR1 is PRHDT and CDR2 is FYEKMQ (reference sequence). The CDR3 spells CASSLGDGNEAFF. DNA of the CDR3: TGTGCCAGCAGCTTAGGGGACGGTAATGAAGCTTTCTTT.

This chain links TRBV10-1 with TRBJ2-1; possibly TRBD1 for D (6 bases). Germline CDR1 and CDR2: WNHNN and SYGVQD (reference sequence). CDR3 size: 16 residues. The V end lost 0 bases, the J end lost 0 bases, and 9 bases lay between the germline ends. The CDR3 coding sequence is TGCGCCAGCAGTGAGTCCCCGGACAGCTCCTACAATGAGCAGTTCTTC. The encoded protein is CASSESPDSSYNEQFF.

The V and J genes are TRBV5-1 and TRBJ1-4; no definite D call. Germline CDR1 and CDR2: SGHRS and YFSETQ. Trimming stripped 4 bases from V and 6 bases from J, with 16 bases between. The CDR3 length is 15 residues. Written as DNA, the CDR3 is TGCGCCAGCAGCCGATCCGCCGGGGTGGATGAAAAACTGTTTTTT. Protein sequence: CASSRSAGVDEKLFF.

V usage is TRBV19 and J usage is TRBJ1-3, with 7 bases aligning to TRBD1. Germline-derived CDR1 and CDR2 are LNHDA and SQIVND (reference sequence). The CDR3 contains 14 residues. After removal of 6 bases from V and 2 bases from J, the junction contained 4 bases not matched to a gene. CDR3 loop: CASSLQGTGNTIYF. The CDR3 DNA reads as TGTGCCAGTAGCCTACAGGGGACTGGAAACACCATATATTTT.

This chain links TRBV11-3 with TRBJ2-1, with D uncertain. The CDR3 is 14 residues long. CDR1 and CDR2 (germline): SGHNT, YENEEA. Deletions cut 5 bases from V and 7 bases from J, with 15 bases between. The CDR3 DNA reads TGTGCCAGCAGCCCGTCTTTAATGGCGAATGAGCAGTTCTTC. Translating it yields CASSPSLMANEQFF.

This clone was found once. The chain combines TRBV6-1 with TRBJ2-7, with TRBD1 matching over 7 bases. This CDR3 spans 14 amino acids. Looked up from germline, CDR1 is MNHNS and CDR2 is SASEGT. V lost 4 bases to trimming and J lost 5 bases; unmatched junction nucleotides: 8. The CDR3 nucleotides read TGTGCCAGCAGTGCAGGGGGAGTGCTCCACGAGCAGTACTTC. Translating it yields CASSAGGVLHEQYF.

The gene calls are TRBV25-1 and TRBJ2-1, with a possible D match to TRBD1 (5 bases). Trimming took off 1 base at V and 0 bases at J, with 10 bases between the two ends. The germline CDR1 and CDR2 sequences are MGHDK and SYGVNS. The CDR3 covers 16 residues. CDR3 loop: CASSESDGHSYNEQFF. CDR3 sequence (DNA): TGTGCCAGCAGTGAATCCGACGGACACTCCTACAATGAGCAGTTCTTC.

The chain is built from TRBV5-4 and TRBJ2-1, with 9 bases matching TRBD1. The CDR3 sequence is 15 residues long. V trimming: 7 bases; J trimming: 8 bases; junction bases outside the gene matches: 13. Germline V gene sequence: CDR1 SGHNT, CDR2 YYREEE (reference sequence). CDR3 sequence: CASGSGTGSPDEQFF. The DNA of the CDR3 is TGTGCCAGCGGGTCTGGGACAGGGAGTCCTGATGAGCAGTTCTTC. The full variable domain, in which reference TRBV5-4 and TRBJ2-1 provide the parts outside the CDR3, is ETGVTQSPTHLIKTRGQQVTLRCSSQSGHNTVSWYQQALGQGPQFIFQYYREEENGRGNFPPRFSGLQFPNYSSELNVNALELDDSALYLCASGSGTGSPDEQFFGPGTRLTVL.

The rearrangement uses TRBV14 and TRBJ1-6, with D hard to call. Germline V lookup: CDR1 SGHDN, CDR2 FVKESK. Trimming removed 1 base from V and 7 bases from J, with 8 bases in between. The CDR3 is 14 amino acids. CDR3 coding DNA: TGTGCCAGCAGCCAAGGGAGGGAGAATTCACCCCTCCACTTT. Its protein is CASSQGRENSPLHF.

The CDR3 nucleotides read TGTGCCAGCAGCTTAGGGGGACTAGCGGGAGCGGAAAGCTCCTACGAGCAGTACTTC. As protein: CASSLGGLAGAESSYEQYF. The rearrangement links TRBV13 to TRBJ2-7; 14 bases match TRBD2. The V gene end was trimmed by 0 bases and the J gene end by 0 bases; junction bases not matched to a gene: 7. The germline V gene encodes CDR1 PRHDT and CDR2 FYEKMQ (reference sequence). The CDR3 runs to 19 residues.

The V and J genes are TRBV5-1 and TRBJ1-1; no firm D call. V was pared by 0 bases and J by 3 bases, with 15 bases between. This CDR3 is built from 16 residues. Germline assignment: CDR1 SGHRS and CDR2 YFSETQ. In nucleotides, the CDR3 is TGCGCCAGCAGCTTGGACCAGGACGATCGGTACACTGAAGCTTTCTTT. Protein sequence: CASSLDQDDRYTEAFF. The entire variable domain, with the rest obtained from reference TRBV5-1 and TRBJ1-1, is as follows: KAGVTQTPRYLIKTRGQQVTLSCSPISGHRSVSWYQQTPGQGLQFLFEYFSETQRNKGNFPGRFSGRQFSNSRSEMNVSTLELGDSALYLCASSLDQDDRYTEAFFGQGTRLTVV.

The chain carries TRBV5-1 and TRBJ1-2; no firm D call. V shed 0 bases and J shed 3 bases, with 9 bases lying between them. CDR1 SGHRS and CDR2 YFSETQ come from the germline V gene. This CDR3 is built from 14 residues. The CDR3 is CASSLGDIDYGYTF. CDR3 bases: TGCGCCAGCAGCTTGGGTGACATAGACTATGGCTACACCTTC.

This clone was found a few times. The rearrangement joins TRBV5-1 to TRBJ1-5, with no clear D. Germline assignment: CDR1 SGHRS and CDR2 YFSETQ. This CDR3 contains 14 residues. Trimming shortened V by 0 bases and J by 3 bases, and 7 bases separated the two germline ends. Here the CDR3 reads CASSLGEHNQPQHF. The CDR3 DNA follows: TGCGCCAGCAGCTTGGGGGAGCACAATCAGCCCCAGCATTTT.

The genes are TRBV11-1 and TRBJ2-7; D call uncertain. The CDR3 is made up of 16 amino acids. Between the trimmed V and J ends, which lost 1 base and 0 bases, there was a span of 13 bases. CDR1 is SGHAT, CDR2 FQDESV, per germline (reference sequence). The CDR3 here is CASSLGPLVHSYEQYF. The CDR3 region has the DNA TGTGCCAGCAGCTTAGGCCCGCTGGTTCACTCCTACGAGCAGTACTTC.

V and J are TRBV18 and TRBJ2-2; D gene unclear. CDR3 length: 15 amino acids. V was pared by 8 bases and J by 6 bases, with 19 bases between. The germline V gene has CDR1 KGHSH and CDR2 LQKENI. CDR3: CASRPGRQVAGELFF. The CDR3 DNA follows: TGTGCCAGCCGTCCCGGTAGGCAAGTGGCCGGGGAGCTGTTTTTT.

J is TRBJ2-3 and V is TRBV9, with TRBD2 matching over 8 bases. The length of the CDR3 is 16 residues. V gave up 2 bases and J gave up 2 bases; unmatched junction bases: 7. Germline V gene data show CDR1 as SGDLS and CDR2 as YYNGEE. This chain's CDR3 is CASSVREGTFTDTQYF. The DNA of the CDR3 is TGTGCCAGCAGCGTTCGGGAGGGGACGTTCACAGATACGCAGTATTTT.

This clone was found a few times. The chain links TRBV19 to TRBJ1-5; 9 bases match TRBD1. The V segment lost 7 bases and the J segment 2 bases; nucleotides outside the gene matches: 9. Per germline, CDR1 LNHDA and CDR2 SQIVND (reference sequence). The CDR3 length is 16 residues. CDR3 nucleotides: TGTGCCAGTATAGGGACAGGGCGACTTGGCAATCAGCCCCAGCATTTT. It specifies CASIGTGRLGNQPQHF.

J is TRBJ1-4 and V is TRBV7-2, with 7 bases that match TRBD1. The V gene's germline CDR1 is SGHTA and CDR2 FQGNSA. This CDR3 has 18 amino acids. The V and J ends lost 2 bases and 3 bases, in that order; junction bases with no gene match: 12. CDR3 DNA sequence: TGTGCCAGCAGCTTACCCATAGGGAGGGGGCAATCTAATGAAAAACTGTTTTTT. Protein: CASSLPIGRGQSNEKLFF.

The genes are TRBV27 and TRBJ2-7; TRBD1 agrees at 7 bases. Per germline, CDR1 MNHEY and CDR2 SMNVEV (reference sequence). J gave up 5 bases and V 6 bases, and 10 bases lay outside the gene matches. The CDR3 spans 14 residues. The CDR3 DNA reads as TGTGCCAGCAGCTTTCTGGACAGGTCGAACGAGCAGTACTTC. Protein sequence: CASSFLDRSNEQYF.